The entry below describes one T cell receptor (beta chain). Its cognate antigen is unknown. These data come from a study of neurological immune-mediated disorders. Whole-study findings and limits: Multiple sclerosis, the disease with the least TCR clonal expansion, fell below healthy controls, whereas HTLV-1-associated myelopathy showed the most.

In TCRdb, the 5' RACE reads were re-called with MiXCR into one record per CDR3 protein. Among 65,000 to 85,000 distinct CDR3 sequences listed, over 4.5% were seen once. Time point indicated: longitudinal time-point 2. PBMCs numbering 2 million and stored at -80 C yielded the unsorted libraries. This receptor was identified in a woman aged 60-70 years with multiple sclerosis. Material for sequencing was PBMCs.

The CDR3 loop is CASTRARGKNQYF. In nucleotides, the CDR3 is TGTGCCAGCACCAGGGCGCGGGGAAAGAACCAGTACTTC. The V call is TRBV2, the J call TRBJ2-5, with a weak D call TRBD2 (6 bases). V shed 7 bases and J shed 10 bases, with 19 bases lying between them. This CDR3 spans 13 amino acids. CDR1 is SNHLY and CDR2 is FYNNEI in the germline V gene.